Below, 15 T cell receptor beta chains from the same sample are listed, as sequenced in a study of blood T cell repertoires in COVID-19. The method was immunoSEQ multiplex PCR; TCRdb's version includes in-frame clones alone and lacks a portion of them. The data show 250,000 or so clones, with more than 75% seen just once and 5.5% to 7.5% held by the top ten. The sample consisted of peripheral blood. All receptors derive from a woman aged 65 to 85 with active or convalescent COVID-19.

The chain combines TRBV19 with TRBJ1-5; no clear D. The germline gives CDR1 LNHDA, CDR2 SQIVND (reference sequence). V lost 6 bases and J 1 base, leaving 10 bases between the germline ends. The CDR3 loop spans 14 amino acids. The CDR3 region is CASREGASNQPQHF. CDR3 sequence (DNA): TGTGCCAGTAGGGAGGGTGCAAGCAATCAGCCCCAGCATTTT.

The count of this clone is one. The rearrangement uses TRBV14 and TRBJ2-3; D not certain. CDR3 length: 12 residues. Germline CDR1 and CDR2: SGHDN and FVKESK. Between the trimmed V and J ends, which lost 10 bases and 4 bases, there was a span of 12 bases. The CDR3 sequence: CATGWSSDTQYF. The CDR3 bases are TGTGCCACCGGGTGGTCGTCAGATACGCAGTATTTT.

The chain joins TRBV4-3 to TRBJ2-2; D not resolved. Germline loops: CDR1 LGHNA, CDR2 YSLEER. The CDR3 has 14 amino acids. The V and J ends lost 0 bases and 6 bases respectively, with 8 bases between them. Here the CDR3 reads CASSQDEAPGELFF. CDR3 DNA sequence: TGCGCCAGCAGCCAAGATGAAGCCCCCGGGGAGCTGTTTTTT.

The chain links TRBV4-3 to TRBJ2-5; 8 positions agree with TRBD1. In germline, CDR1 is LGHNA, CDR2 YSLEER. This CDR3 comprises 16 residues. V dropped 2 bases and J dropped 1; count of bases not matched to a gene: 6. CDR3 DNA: TGCGCCAGCAGCCAACCGACAGGGGTAGTCCAAGAGACCCAGTACTTC. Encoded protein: CASSQPTGVVQETQYF.

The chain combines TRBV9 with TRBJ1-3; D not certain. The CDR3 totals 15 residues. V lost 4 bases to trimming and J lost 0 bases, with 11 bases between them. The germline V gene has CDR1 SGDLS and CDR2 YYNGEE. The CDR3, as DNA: TGTGCCAGCAGCTCCACAGCCTTCTCTGGAAACACCATATATTTT. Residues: CASSSTAFSGNTIYF.

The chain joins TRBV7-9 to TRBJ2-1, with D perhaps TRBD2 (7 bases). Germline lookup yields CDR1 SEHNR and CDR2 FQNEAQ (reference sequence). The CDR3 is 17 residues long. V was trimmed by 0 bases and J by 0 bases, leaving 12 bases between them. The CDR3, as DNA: TGTGCCAGCAGCTTAGCGGGAGGGGGATCCTCCTACAATGAGCAGTTCTTC. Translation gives CASSLAGGGSSYNEQFF.

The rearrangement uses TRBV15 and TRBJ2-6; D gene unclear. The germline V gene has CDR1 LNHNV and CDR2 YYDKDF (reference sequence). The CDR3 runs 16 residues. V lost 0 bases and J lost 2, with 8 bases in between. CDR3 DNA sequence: TGTGCCACCAGCAGAGAGTCAGGTGCTGGGGCCAACGTCCTGACTTTC. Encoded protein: CATSRESGAGANVLTF.

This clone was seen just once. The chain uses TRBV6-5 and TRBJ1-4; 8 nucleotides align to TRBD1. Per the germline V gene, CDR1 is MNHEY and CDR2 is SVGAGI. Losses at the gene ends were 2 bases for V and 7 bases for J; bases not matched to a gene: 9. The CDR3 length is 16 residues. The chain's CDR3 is CASSYGQGATLEKLFF. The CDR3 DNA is TGTGCCAGCAGTTACGGGCAGGGGGCGACACTTGAAAAACTGTTTTTT.

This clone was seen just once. CDR3 loop: CASSTSTGTDFYGYTF. CDR3 nucleotides: TGTGCCAGCAGCACCTCAACCGGGACAGACTTCTATGGCTACACCTTC. The chain couples TRBV5-6 to TRBJ1-2; 7 bases are a match to TRBD1. J gave up 4 bases and V 4 bases, and 13 bases lay outside the gene matches. Germline-derived CDR1 and CDR2 are SGHDT and YYEEEE. The CDR3 extends over 16 amino acids. The variable domain in full, completed from reference TRBV5-6 and TRBJ1-2, reads DAGVTQSPTHLIKTRGQQVTLRCSPKSGHDTVSWYQQALGQGPQFIFQYYEEEERQRGNFPDRFSGHQFPNYSSELNVNALLLGDSALYLCASSTSTGTDFYGYTFGSGTRLTVV.

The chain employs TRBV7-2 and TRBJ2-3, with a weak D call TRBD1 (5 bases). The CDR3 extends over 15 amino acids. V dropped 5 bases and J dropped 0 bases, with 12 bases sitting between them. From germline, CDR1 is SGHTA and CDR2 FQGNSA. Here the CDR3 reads CASSADNLSTDTQYF. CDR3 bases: TGTGCCAGCAGCGCGGACAATCTGAGCACAGATACGCAGTATTTT.

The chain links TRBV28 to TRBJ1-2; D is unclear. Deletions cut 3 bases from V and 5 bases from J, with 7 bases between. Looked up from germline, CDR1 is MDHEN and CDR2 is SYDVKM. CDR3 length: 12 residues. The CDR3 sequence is CASSLSEYGYTF. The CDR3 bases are TGTGCCAGCAGTTTGAGCGAGTATGGCTACACCTTC.

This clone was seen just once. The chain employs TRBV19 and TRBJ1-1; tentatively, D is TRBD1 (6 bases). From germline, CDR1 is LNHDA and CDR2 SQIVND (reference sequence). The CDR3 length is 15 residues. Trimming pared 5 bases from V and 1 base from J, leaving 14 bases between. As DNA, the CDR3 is TGTGCCAGTAGTTTTTACGGGACAAAGAACACTGAAGCTTTCTTT. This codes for CASSFYGTKNTEAFF.

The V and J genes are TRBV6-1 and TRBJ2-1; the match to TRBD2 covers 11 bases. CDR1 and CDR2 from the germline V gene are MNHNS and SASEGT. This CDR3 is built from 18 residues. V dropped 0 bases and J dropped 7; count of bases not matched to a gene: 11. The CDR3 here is CASSEAPVAGGKRNEQFF. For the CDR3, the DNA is TGTGCCAGCAGTGAAGCGCCAGTAGCGGGGGGGAAGAGGAATGAGCAGTTCTTC.

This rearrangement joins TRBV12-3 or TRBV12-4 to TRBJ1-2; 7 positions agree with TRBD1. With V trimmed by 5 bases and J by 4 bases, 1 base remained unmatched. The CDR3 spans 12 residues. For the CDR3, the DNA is TGTGCCAGCAGTGCAGGGGGCTATGGCTACACCTTC. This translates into CASSAGGYGYTF.

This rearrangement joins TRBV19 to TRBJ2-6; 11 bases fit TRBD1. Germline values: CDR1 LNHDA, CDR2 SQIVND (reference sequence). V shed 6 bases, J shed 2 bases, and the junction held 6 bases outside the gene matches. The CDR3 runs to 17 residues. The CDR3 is CASRPRDRGTGANVLTF. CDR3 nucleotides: TGTGCCAGTAGGCCACGGGACAGGGGGACTGGGGCCAACGTCCTGACTTTC.